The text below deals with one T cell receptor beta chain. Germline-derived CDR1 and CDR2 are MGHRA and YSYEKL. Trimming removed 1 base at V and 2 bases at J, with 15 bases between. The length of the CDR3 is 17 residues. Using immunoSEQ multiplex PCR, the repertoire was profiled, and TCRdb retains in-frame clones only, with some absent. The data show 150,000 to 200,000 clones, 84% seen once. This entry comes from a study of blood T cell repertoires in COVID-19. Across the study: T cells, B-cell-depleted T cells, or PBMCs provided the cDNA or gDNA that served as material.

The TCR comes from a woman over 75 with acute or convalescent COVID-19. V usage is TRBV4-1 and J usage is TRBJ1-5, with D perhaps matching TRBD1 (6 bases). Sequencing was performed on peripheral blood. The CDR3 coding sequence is TGCGCCAGCAGCCAAGTCAGGGGCAGGGAAGGCAATCAGCCCCAGCATTTT. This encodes CASSQVRGREGNQPQHF.